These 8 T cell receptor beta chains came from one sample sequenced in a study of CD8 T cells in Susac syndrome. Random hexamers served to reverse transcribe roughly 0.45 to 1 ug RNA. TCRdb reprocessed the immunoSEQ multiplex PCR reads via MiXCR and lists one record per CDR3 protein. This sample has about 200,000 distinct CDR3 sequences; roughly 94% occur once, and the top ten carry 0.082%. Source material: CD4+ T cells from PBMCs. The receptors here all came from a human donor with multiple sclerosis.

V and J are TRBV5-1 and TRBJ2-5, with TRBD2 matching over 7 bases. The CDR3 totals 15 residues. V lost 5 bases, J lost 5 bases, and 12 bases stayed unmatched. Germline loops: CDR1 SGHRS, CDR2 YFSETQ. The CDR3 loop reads CASSRGGRVEETQYF. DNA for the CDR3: TGCGCCAGCAGTCGCGGGGGTCGTGTAGAGGAGACCCAGTACTTC. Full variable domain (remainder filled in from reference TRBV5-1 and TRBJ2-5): KAGVTQTPRYLIKTRGQQVTLSCSPISGHRSVSWYQQTPGQGLQFLFEYFSETQRNKGNFPGRFSGRQFSNSRSEMNVSTLELGDSALYLCASSRGGRVEETQYFGPGTRLLVL.

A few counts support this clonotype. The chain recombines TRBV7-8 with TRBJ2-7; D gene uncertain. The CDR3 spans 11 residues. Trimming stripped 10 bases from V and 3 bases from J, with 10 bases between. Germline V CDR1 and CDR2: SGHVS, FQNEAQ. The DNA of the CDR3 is TGTGCCACCAGAAACAGCTACGAGCAGTACTTC. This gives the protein CATRNSYEQYF.

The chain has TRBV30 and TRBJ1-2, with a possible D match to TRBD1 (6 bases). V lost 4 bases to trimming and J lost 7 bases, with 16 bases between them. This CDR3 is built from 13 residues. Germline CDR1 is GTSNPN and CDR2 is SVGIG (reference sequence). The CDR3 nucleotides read TGTGCCTGGAATAGGGGGGTGATGAGTGGCTACACCTTC. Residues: CAWNRGVMSGYTF.

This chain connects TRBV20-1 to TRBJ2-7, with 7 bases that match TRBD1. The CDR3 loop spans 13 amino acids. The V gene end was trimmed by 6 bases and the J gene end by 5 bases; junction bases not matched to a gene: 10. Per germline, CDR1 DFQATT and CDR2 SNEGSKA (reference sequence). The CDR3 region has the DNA TGCAGTGCCAAATCCGACAGGGTCCACGAGCAGTACTTC. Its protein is CSAKSDRVHEQYF.

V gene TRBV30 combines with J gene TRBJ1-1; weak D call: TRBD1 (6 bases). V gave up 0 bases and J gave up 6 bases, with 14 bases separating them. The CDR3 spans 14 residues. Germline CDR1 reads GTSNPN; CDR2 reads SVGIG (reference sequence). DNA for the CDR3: TGTGCCTGGAGTGTGGGGGGGGCTCGGCCTGAAGCTTTCTTT. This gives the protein CAWSVGGARPEAFF.

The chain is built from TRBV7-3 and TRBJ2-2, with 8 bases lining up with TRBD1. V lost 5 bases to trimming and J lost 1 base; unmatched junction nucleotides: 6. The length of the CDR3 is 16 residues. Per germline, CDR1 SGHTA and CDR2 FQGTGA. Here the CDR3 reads CASSHGQGRNTGELFF. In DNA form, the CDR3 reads TGTGCCAGCAGCCACGGACAGGGCAGGAACACCGGGGAGCTGTTTTTT.

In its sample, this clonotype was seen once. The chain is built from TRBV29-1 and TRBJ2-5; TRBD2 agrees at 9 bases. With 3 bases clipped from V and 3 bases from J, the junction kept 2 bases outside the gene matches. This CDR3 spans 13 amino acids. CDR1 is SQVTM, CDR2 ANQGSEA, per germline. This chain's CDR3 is CSVEGLAKETQYF. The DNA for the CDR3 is TGCAGCGTTGAGGGACTAGCCAAAGAGACCCAGTACTTC.

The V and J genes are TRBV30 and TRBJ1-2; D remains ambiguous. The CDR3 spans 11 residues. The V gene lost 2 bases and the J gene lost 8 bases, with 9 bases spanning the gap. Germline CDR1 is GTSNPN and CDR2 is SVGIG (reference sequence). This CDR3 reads CAWSHGGGYTF. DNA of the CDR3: TGTGCCTGGAGTCACGGAGGCGGCTACACCTTC. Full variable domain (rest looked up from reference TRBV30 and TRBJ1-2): SQTIHQWPATLVQPVGSPLSLECTVEGTSNPNLYWYRQAAGRGLQLLFYSVGIGQISSEVPQNLSASRPQDRQFILSSKKLLLSDSGFYLCAWSHGGGYTFGSGTRLTVV.